Each of the 10 T cell receptor beta chains below was sequenced from the same sample in a study of shared clonotypes between healthy human individuals. It was CD45RO-negative cells, positively selected for CCR7, that made up naive CD8 cells, with terminally differentiated effector memory CD45RA+ cells excluded. Data came from immunoSEQ multiplex PCR; TCRdb stores just in-frame clones and leaves some out. The top ten hold around 1.7% of the sample, which has approximately 1.9 million clones, just under 95% seen once. The sample was naive CD8+ T cells from PBMCs. Receptors originate from a man aged 18 to 35 in good health. Some clones in this sample may be carry-over from other donors' samples.

The gene calls are TRBV2 and TRBJ1-2; 7 nucleotides agree with TRBD1. Losses at the gene ends were 3 bases for V and 3 bases for J; bases not matched to a gene: 13. CDR1 is SNHLY, CDR2 FYNNEI, per germline. CDR3 length: 17 amino acids. The chain's CDR3 is CASSDGPRQGWDYGYTF. Written as DNA, the CDR3 is TGTGCCAGCAGTGATGGGCCCAGACAGGGTTGGGACTATGGCTACACCTTC.

V is TRBV9 and J is TRBJ2-7, with D perhaps matching TRBD2 (5 bases). Germline V gives CDR1 SGDLS, CDR2 YYNGEE. This CDR3 spans 16 amino acids. V lost 1 base and J 4 bases, leaving 18 bases between the germline ends. Here the CDR3 reads CASSVSPADYGYEQYF. As DNA, the CDR3 is TGTGCCAGCAGCGTATCGCCAGCCGACTACGGGTACGAGCAGTACTTC.

The chain couples TRBV5-1 to TRBJ1-2; tentative D call: TRBD1 (6 bases). CDR1 is SGHRS and CDR2 is YFSETQ in the germline V gene. The CDR3 is 14 residues long. The V and J ends lost 4 bases and 4 bases respectively, with 14 bases between them. The CDR3 protein is CASSSHRVGYGYTF. In nucleotides, the CDR3 is TGCGCCAGCAGCAGCCACAGGGTTGGCTATGGCTACACCTTC.

The V and J genes are TRBV30 and TRBJ2-3; the match to TRBD1 covers 7 bases. The V and J ends lost 0 bases and 0 bases, in that order; junction bases with no gene match: 6. Germline-derived CDR1 and CDR2 are GTSNPN and SVGIG (reference sequence). This CDR3 comprises 16 residues. The CDR3 nucleotides read TGTGCCTGGAGTGTACAGGGGCCACTGAGCACAGATACGCAGTATTTT. Amino acid sequence: CAWSVQGPLSTDTQYF.

The rearrangement links TRBV7-2 to TRBJ1-2, with D perhaps TRBD1 (6 bases). Germline values: CDR1 SGHTA, CDR2 FQGNSA. Trimming cost V 2 bases and J 6 bases, with 16 bases left between them. CDR3 length: 15 residues. The DNA for the CDR3 is TGTGCCAGCAGCTTATTTCAGGGGAGCGCGGATGGCTACACCTTC. This codes for CASSLFQGSADGYTF.

The chain carries TRBV9 and TRBJ2-7, with D possibly TRBD1 on 6 matching bases. The length of the CDR3 is 16 residues. The germline CDR1 and CDR2 sequences are SGDLS and YYNGEE. Between the trimmed V and J ends, which lost 3 bases and 3 bases, there was a span of 19 bases. In DNA, the CDR3 is TGTGCCAGCAGCGCCGCTGCGGACAGAGCCTACTACGAGCAGTACTTC. It encodes CASSAAADRAYYEQYF.

V and J are TRBV21-1 and TRBJ2-2; the D call in the table, TRBD2, was not verified against the DNA. TRBV21-1 is tagged as a pseudogene. CDR3 length: 16 amino acids. This chain's CDR3 is CASSRGLAGDTGELFF. For the CDR3, the DNA is TGTGCCAGCAGCAGGGGGCTAGCGGGGGACACCGGGGAGCTGTTTTTT.

The genes are TRBV7-9 and TRBJ2-2, with TRBD1 matching 7 bases. This CDR3 is 16 amino acids long. Trimming at V came to 5 bases and at J to 1 base, leaving 7 bases not matched to a gene. Germline V lookup: CDR1 SEHNR, CDR2 FQNEAQ (reference sequence). The CDR3 spells CASSAETGVNTGELFF. DNA for the CDR3: TGTGCCAGCAGCGCAGAAACAGGGGTGAACACCGGGGAGCTGTTTTTT.

The chain links TRBV5-4 to TRBJ2-2; 9 nucleotides match TRBD1. Germline V gene lookup returns CDR1 SGHNT and CDR2 YYREEE (reference sequence). V shed 4 bases, J shed 9 bases, and the junction held 1 base outside the gene matches. This CDR3 has 12 residues. Here the CDR3 DNA reads TGTGCCAGCAGCGGACAGGGGAGGGAGCTGTTTTTT. It codes for CASSGQGRELFF.

V usage is TRBV4-1 and J usage is TRBJ1-1; no firm D call. The CDR3 is 15 residues long. V was clipped by 0 bases and J by 4 bases, with 12 bases between them. CDR1 MGHRA and CDR2 YSYEKL come from the germline V gene. The CDR3 nucleotides read TGCGCCAGCAGCCAAGATTTCGGCCGGAGCACTGAAGCTTTCTTT. It encodes CASSQDFGRSTEAFF.